This TCR beta chain was found in a study of cytomegalovirus exposure and HLA in healthy donors. Study-level points and caveats: Reports indicate that TCR beta sequences accurately predicted the HLA-A and HLA-B alleles of most subjects. The majority of CMV-associated TCR beta chains were reported as apparently HLA-restricted in a later analysis. Among the sequence variants, a highly shared cluster was likely an artifact of sequencing.

With 60 Vbeta and 13 Jbeta primers, the PCR was carried out. Source study methods: A later analysis tallied about 80 million unique TCR beta chains, about 9.9 million of them shared. Sequenced by immunoSEQ multiplex PCR; TCRdb stores in-frame clones only, minus some. V, J and clone size were drawn from that table, and D and trimming were deduced from the DNA. The top ten clones hold approximately 5.5% of a sample with tens of thousands of clones, under 85% of them seen once. As regards this clone: Its antigen is still unknown.

This CDR3 has 15 amino acids. The germline gives CDR1 GTSNPN, CDR2 SVGIG (reference sequence). Trimming at V came to 2 bases and at J to 7 bases, leaving 8 bases not matched to a gene. The V call is TRBV30, the J call TRBJ2-2; 9 bases line up with TRBD1. Specimen: PBMCs. This TCR was sampled from a man aged 50-60 years in good health and CMV-seronegative. The CDR3 coding sequence is TGTGCCTGGAGTCGTGGGACAGGGACGAACGGGGAGCTGTTTTTT. It yields the protein CAWSRGTGTNGELFF.